These T cell receptor beta chains were read from a single sample in a study of beta chain features in type 1 diabetes. Only in-frame clones appear in the TCRdb table, and some are missing; sequencing was by immunoSEQ multiplex PCR. The sample consists of hundreds of thousands of clones, about 12% of them appearing once. Input material: naive CD4+ T cells from blood. The receptors originated from a woman aged 18-30 years with type 1 diabetes. Both conserved end residues are part of each CDR3. Not all rows give a size; the values are once, few, many and, for expanded clones, a class.

v_gene: TRBV9
abundance: -
j_gene: TRBJ2-3
CDR3aa: CASSVLLGEDTQYF

v_gene: TRBV29-1
abundance: few
j_gene: TRBJ1-1
CDR3aa: CSVDPDRGPYTEAFF

v_gene: TRBV29-1
abundance: few
j_gene: TRBJ2-7
CDR3aa: CSVLGEGSYEQYF

v_gene: TRBV10-3
abundance: few
j_gene: TRBJ2-7
CDR3aa: CAAGRDTQREQYF

v_gene: TRBV6-5
abundance: -
j_gene: TRBJ2-1
CDR3aa: CASKPSGGGRNEQFF

v_gene: TRBV4-2
abundance: few
j_gene: TRBJ2-5
CDR3aa: CASSQGSRREGRETQYF

v_gene: TRBV5-1
abundance: -
j_gene: TRBJ1-5
CDR3aa: CASSSVGGQPQHF

v_gene: TRBV7-9
abundance: few
j_gene: TRBJ2-1
CDR3aa: CASSLTGEFDEQFF

v_gene: TRBV9
abundance: few
j_gene: TRBJ2-5
CDR3aa: CASSVTSGRGETQYF

v_gene: TRBV11-2
abundance: few
j_gene: TRBJ2-4
CDR3aa: CASSPLVTKNIQYF

v_gene: TRBV7-9
abundance: -
j_gene: TRBJ2-7
CDR3aa: CASSSQGREAHEQYF

v_gene: TRBV5-4
abundance: few
j_gene: TRBJ2-5
CDR3aa: CASSLAYGPGETQYF

v_gene: TRBV28
abundance: -
j_gene: TRBJ2-3
CDR3aa: CASRGGTGSDTQYF

v_gene: TRBV7-2
abundance: few
j_gene: TRBJ1-5
CDR3aa: CASSLGQGEQPQHF

v_gene: TRBV2
abundance: -
j_gene: TRBJ1-5
CDR3aa: CASRQGGDQPQHF

v_gene: TRBV11-3
abundance: -
j_gene: TRBJ2-5
CDR3aa: CASSPGTSGGTQYF

v_gene: TRBV28
abundance: -
j_gene: TRBJ1-2
CDR3aa: CASSSSAGRSGYTF

v_gene: TRBV23-1
abundance: few
j_gene: -
CDR3aa: CARLYEQYF

v_gene: TRBV4-1
abundance: few
j_gene: TRBJ2-3
CDR3aa: CASSQARGGDTDTQYF

v_gene: TRBV28
abundance: -
j_gene: TRBJ1-1
CDR3aa: CASSLGRRHTEAFF

v_gene: TRBV7-9
abundance: few
j_gene: TRBJ2-7
CDR3aa: CASSWGHAKDVTREQYF

v_gene: TRBV25-1
abundance: few
j_gene: TRBJ2-5
CDR3aa: CASSEAGQETQYF

v_gene: TRBV13
abundance: -
j_gene: TRBJ2-5
CDR3aa: CASRPRGTGQGQETQYF

v_gene: TRBV6-5
abundance: -
j_gene: TRBJ1-5
CDR3aa: CASSYSRGQPQHF

v_gene: TRBV27
abundance: few
j_gene: TRBJ1-1
CDR3aa: CASSTYRGTDTEAFF

v_gene: TRBV13
abundance: few
j_gene: TRBJ2-3
CDR3aa: CASSTRGDREADTQYF

v_gene: TRBV4-3
abundance: few
j_gene: TRBJ2-1
CDR3aa: CASSQDPWGVAYNEQFF

v_gene: TRBV5-4
abundance: -
j_gene: TRBJ2-7
CDR3aa: CASSLGVGQGRGEQYF

v_gene: TRBV6-5
abundance: few
j_gene: TRBJ1-2
CDR3aa: CASRARKYGYTF

v_gene: TRBV4-3
abundance: few
j_gene: TRBJ2-2
CDR3aa: CASSQRAVMLGPWELFF

v_gene: TRBV11-2
abundance: few
j_gene: TRBJ2-7
CDR3aa: CASSLSVGNSYEQYF

v_gene: TRBV10-3
abundance: few
j_gene: TRBJ1-6
CDR3aa: CAIKEEAGRSPLHF

v_gene: TRBV2
abundance: -
j_gene: TRBJ2-1
CDR3aa: CASSEGSGRRRNEQFF

v_gene: TRBV10-3
abundance: -
j_gene: TRBJ2-7
CDR3aa: CAISRGLADSYEQYF

v_gene: TRBV30
abundance: -
j_gene: TRBJ1-1
CDR3aa: CAWSPMTGNTEAFF

v_gene: TRBV28
abundance: -
j_gene: TRBJ1-5
CDR3aa: CASSFRPGGNQPQHF

v_gene: TRBV29-1
abundance: few
j_gene: TRBJ2-7
CDR3aa: CSVTGVTSYEQYF

v_gene: TRBV28
abundance: -
j_gene: TRBJ2-4
CDR3aa: CASSDGQGGIQYF

v_gene: TRBV30
abundance: -
j_gene: TRBJ1-4
CDR3aa: CAWTGQAVREKLFF

v_gene: TRBV28
abundance: -
j_gene: TRBJ2-7
CDR3aa: CASSSGGSSGRYEQYF

v_gene: TRBV15
abundance: -
j_gene: TRBJ2-5
CDR3aa: CATSRDATSVGQYF

v_gene: TRBV15
abundance: few
j_gene: TRBJ2-2
CDR3aa: CATKRGGNTGELFF

v_gene: TRBV15
abundance: -
j_gene: TRBJ2-1
CDR3aa: CATSRALVALAGVYNEQFF

v_gene: TRBV29-1
abundance: few
j_gene: TRBJ2-3
CDR3aa: CSVAALTDTQYF

v_gene: TRBV2
abundance: once
j_gene: TRBJ1-5
CDR3aa: CASYRDLNQPQHF

v_gene: TRBV28
abundance: few
j_gene: TRBJ2-2
CDR3aa: CASKGHTTNTGELFF

v_gene: TRBV7-2
abundance: -
j_gene: TRBJ1-2
CDR3aa: CASSLRDTLRSGYGYTF

v_gene: TRBV5-1
abundance: -
j_gene: TRBJ1-6
CDR3aa: CASSLSRAYNSPLHF

v_gene: TRBV7-8
abundance: -
j_gene: TRBJ1-5
CDR3aa: CASSLVTVFQPQHF